One and the same sample provided the 19 T cell receptor beta chains below, sequenced in a study of Ad26.COV2.S vaccination and SARS-CoV-2 variants. Libraries were prepared by immunoSEQ multiplex PCR; TCRdb keeps only in-frame clonotypes and omits some of them. The data show roughly 680,000 clones, roughly 90% seen once. Indicated treatment: some 19 received Ad26.COV2.S at low or high dose, single or two shots; several received placebo; per-sample allocation not given. Day 63 after the first vaccine or placebo injection was the time point for sampling. Material: peripheral blood, obtained in a trial of Ad26.COV2.S vaccine versus placebo. All receptors come from a person aged 18-60 years who received the Ad26.COV2.S COVID-19 vaccine or a placebo.

This clone was detected a few times. The J gene is TRBJ1-2, the V gene TRBV10-1; D gene ambiguous. The V gene lost 3 bases and the J gene lost 1 base, with 9 bases spanning the gap. In germline, CDR1 is WNHNN, CDR2 SYGVQD (reference sequence). The CDR3 spans 14 residues. The CDR3 loop reads CASSESTDNYGYTF. The CDR3 region has the DNA TGCGCCAGCAGTGAATCGACGGATAACTATGGCTACACCTTC.

Only one count was recorded for this clone. CDR3 in DNA: TGCGCCAGCAGCTCCTCGGGTACGCTAAACACTGAAGCTTTCTTT. Protein product: CASSSSGTLNTEAFF. V is TRBV5-1 and J is TRBJ1-1; D uncertain. The V and J ends lost 3 bases and 2 bases respectively, with 14 bases between them. The CDR3 has 15 residues. Germline lookup yields CDR1 SGHRS and CDR2 YFSETQ. Looking up the rest from reference TRBV5-1 and TRBJ1-1 gives the full variable domain: KAGVTQTPRYLIKTRGQQVTLSCSPISGHRSVSWYQQTPGQGLQFLFEYFSETQRNKGNFPGRFSGRQFSNSRSEMNVSTLELGDSALYLCASSSSGTLNTEAFFGQGTRLTVV.

A single count supports this clone. V and J are TRBV5-1 and TRBJ2-2, with TRBD1 matching over 7 bases. V was clipped by 1 base and J by 6 bases; unmatched bases: 6. This CDR3 spans 15 amino acids. The germline V gene encodes CDR1 SGHRS and CDR2 YFSETQ. CDR3 coding DNA: TGCGCCAGCAGCTTGCGTCAGGGGGTGGCCGGGGAGCTGTTTTTT. Translated: CASSLRQGVAGELFF. Based on the CDR3 plus reference TRBV5-1 and TRBJ2-2, the full variable domain is KAGVTQTPRYLIKTRGQQVTLSCSPISGHRSVSWYQQTPGQGLQFLFEYFSETQRNKGNFPGRFSGRQFSNSRSEMNVSTLELGDSALYLCASSLRQGVAGELFFGEGSRLTVL.

This rearrangement joins TRBV25-1 to TRBJ1-2; D possibly corresponds to TRBD1 (5 bases). This CDR3 has 13 residues. V shed 7 bases and J shed 0 bases, with 9 bases lying between them. Germline V gives CDR1 MGHDK, CDR2 SYGVNS. The CDR3 reads CASTQGTNYGYTF. CDR3 sequence (DNA): TGTGCCAGCACGCAGGGCACTAACTATGGCTACACCTTC.

The CDR3 loop is CASNRFGSDTQYF. The DNA for the CDR3 is TGTGCCAGTAACAGGTTCGGGAGCGATACGCAGTATTTT. The V gene is TRBV5-6, the J gene TRBJ2-3; D possibly corresponds to TRBD2 (6 bases). The ends were cut back, 8 bases at V and 6 bases at J, with 16 bases in the middle. The CDR3 loop spans 13 amino acids. Per the germline V gene, CDR1 is SGHDT and CDR2 is YYEEEE.

The chain joins TRBV5-1 to TRBJ1-2; tentative D call: TRBD1 (6 bases). Germline assignment: CDR1 SGHRS and CDR2 YFSETQ. The CDR3 has 17 amino acids. V lost 3 bases and J lost 5, with 23 bases in between. CDR3: CASSSRGQEQGRYGYTF. In DNA, the CDR3 is TGCGCCAGCAGCTCCCGGGGGCAAGAGCAAGGACGGTATGGCTACACCTTC.

The chain joins TRBV18 to TRBJ1-3; D uncertain. Germline CDR1 and CDR2: KGHSH and LQKENI. There are 16 residues in the CDR3. V dropped 0 bases and J dropped 0 bases, with 9 bases sitting between them. The CDR3 region is CASSPPYRSSGNTIYF. CDR3 DNA: TGTGCCAGCTCACCACCCTACCGATCCTCTGGAAACACCATATATTTT.

The chain carries TRBV29-1 and TRBJ2-3; unclear D gene. Germline CDR1 and CDR2: SQVTM and ANQGSEA. The CDR3 extends over 12 amino acids. Trimming removed 4 bases at V and 5 bases at J, with 10 bases between. For the CDR3, the DNA is TGCAGCGTTGCCCCTTTACAAGATACGCAGTATTTT. Translation gives CSVAPLQDTQYF.

The genes are TRBV4-3 and TRBJ1-1; 8 positions match TRBD1. Germline values: CDR1 LGHNA, CDR2 YSLEER. The CDR3 contains 16 residues. V lost 5 bases, J lost 4 bases, and 12 bases stayed unmatched. The CDR3 sequence is CASSRDGSGGFTEAFF. CDR3 DNA sequence: TGCGCCAGCAGCAGAGACGGATCAGGGGGCTTCACTGAAGCTTTCTTT.

This chain joins TRBV10-3 and TRBJ2-5, with 10 nucleotides matching TRBD1. V lost 6 bases to trimming and J lost 2 bases; unmatched junction nucleotides: 6. Per germline, CDR1 ENHRY and CDR2 SYGVKD. The CDR3 is 15 residues long. The CDR3 DNA reads as TGTGCCATCAGCCGGGACAGGGGAATACAAGAGACCCAGTACTTC. Translated, it gives CAISRDRGIQETQYF.

V usage is TRBV2 and J usage is TRBJ1-4; 11 bases align to TRBD1. The germline V gene encodes CDR1 SNHLY and CDR2 FYNNEI. The CDR3 loop spans 15 amino acids. Losses at the gene ends were 2 bases for V and 7 bases for J; bases not matched to a gene: 3. The CDR3 spells CASSELGTGGEKLFF. Here the CDR3 DNA reads TGTGCCAGCAGTGAATTAGGGACAGGGGGTGAAAAACTGTTTTTT.

This rearrangement joins TRBV27 to TRBJ2-7; D may match TRBD1 or TRBD2 (5 bases each). Trimming took off 5 bases at V and 0 bases at J, with 14 bases between the two ends. Germline lookup yields CDR1 MNHEY and CDR2 SMNVEV (reference sequence). This CDR3 region has 15 residues. The chain's CDR3 is CASSLRDGVSYEQYF. The CDR3 DNA reads TGTGCCAGCAGTCTAAGGGACGGAGTCTCCTACGAGCAGTACTTC.

In its sample, this clone was seen once. V gene TRBV5-6 combines with J gene TRBJ1-2, with D possibly being TRBD1 (5 bases). Germline values: CDR1 SGHDT, CDR2 YYEEEE. V lost 2 bases and J 3 bases, leaving 17 bases between the germline ends. The CDR3 runs to 16 residues. DNA for the CDR3: TGTGCCAGCAGCTTCCCCCAGGGCGCCGCGGACTATGGCTACACCTTC. Encoded protein: CASSFPQGAADYGYTF.

The rearrangement uses TRBV5-6 and TRBJ2-5, with D unclear. Per the germline V gene, CDR1 is SGHDT and CDR2 is YYEEEE. The CDR3 totals 14 residues. V shed 3 bases and J shed 2 bases, with 11 bases lying between them. The CDR3 loop reads CASSSVTLQETQYF. CDR3 in DNA: TGTGCCAGCAGCTCTGTGACTCTGCAAGAGACCCAGTACTTC.

This clone was seen a handful of times. V usage is TRBV6-2 or TRBV6-3 and J usage is TRBJ1-1, with 8 bases fitting TRBD1. The germline V gene has CDR1 MNHEY and CDR2 SVGEGT. With V trimmed by 5 bases and J by 1 base, 6 bases remained unmatched. This CDR3 spans 15 amino acids. The CDR3 loop is CASSTRGQGNTEAFF. The DNA for the CDR3 is TGTGCCAGCAGTACTCGAGGACAGGGGAACACTGAAGCTTTCTTT.

This chain links TRBV4-2 with TRBJ2-7; 9 bases align to TRBD1. With 2 bases clipped from V and 2 bases from J, the junction kept 4 bases outside the gene matches. This CDR3 comprises 15 residues. CDR1 and CDR2 from the germline V gene are LGHNA and YNFKEQ. The CDR3 region is CASSQTGGGTYEQYF. As DNA, the CDR3 is TGTGCCAGCAGCCAAACAGGGGGCGGCACCTACGAGCAGTACTTC.

The rearrangement uses TRBV20-1 and TRBJ1-2; D is unresolved. This CDR3 has 15 residues. Trimming shortened V by 3 bases and J by 0 bases, and 14 bases separated the two germline ends. Germline V gives CDR1 DFQATT, CDR2 SNEGSKA (reference sequence). The CDR3 protein is CSASGLKGTNYGYTF. The CDR3 DNA reads as TGCAGTGCTAGTGGGTTAAAAGGGACTAACTATGGCTACACCTTC.

Written as DNA, the CDR3 is TGTGCCAGCAGTTACCCCGGACAGGGATCCAGCTACGAGCAGTACTTC. Protein product: CASSYPGQGSSYEQYF. The chain links TRBV6-7 to TRBJ2-7, with 8 bases that match TRBD1. TRBV6-7 carries the ORF label, with uncertain function. The ends lost 2 bases at V and 3 bases at J; junction bases unmatched: 9. The CDR3 is made up of 16 amino acids.

The V and J genes are TRBV4-2 and TRBJ2-5; 7 positions agree with TRBD2. Germline V gene data show CDR1 as LGHNA and CDR2 as YNFKEQ. Trimming cost V 1 base and J 1 base; bases outside gene matches: 3. This CDR3 is 15 amino acids long. Here the CDR3 DNA reads TGTGCCAGCAGCCAAGGGGAGGGGTCCCAAGAGACCCAGTACTTC. Its protein product is CASSQGEGSQETQYF.